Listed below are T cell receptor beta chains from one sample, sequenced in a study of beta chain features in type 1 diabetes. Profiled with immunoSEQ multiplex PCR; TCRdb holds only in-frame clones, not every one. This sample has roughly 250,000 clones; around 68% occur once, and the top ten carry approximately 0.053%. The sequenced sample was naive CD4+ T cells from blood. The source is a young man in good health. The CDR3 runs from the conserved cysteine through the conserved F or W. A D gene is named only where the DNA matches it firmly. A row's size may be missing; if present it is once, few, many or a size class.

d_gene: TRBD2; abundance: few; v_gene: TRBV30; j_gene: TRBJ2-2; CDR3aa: CAWSALAVAGELFF; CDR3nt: TGTGCCTGGAGTGCTCTAGCGGTAGCCGGGGAGCTGTTTTTT
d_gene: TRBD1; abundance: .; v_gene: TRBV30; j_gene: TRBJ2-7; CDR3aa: CAWSTPGQGYEQYF; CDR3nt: TGTGCCTGGAGTACTCCGGGACAGGGCTACGAGCAGTACTTC
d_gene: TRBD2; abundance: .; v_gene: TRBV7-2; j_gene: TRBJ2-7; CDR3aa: CASSFLAVSGRSPYEQYF; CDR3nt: TGTGCCAGCAGCTTTCTAGCGGTTAGTGGGAGGTCGCCCTACGAGCAGTACTTC
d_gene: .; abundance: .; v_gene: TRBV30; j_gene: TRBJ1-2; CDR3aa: CAWSVRAGSYVGYTF; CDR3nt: TGTGCCTGGAGTGTACGGGCAGGGAGTTACGTAGGCTACACCTTC
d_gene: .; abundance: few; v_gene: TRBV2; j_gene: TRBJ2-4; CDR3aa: CASSGQDTKNIQYF; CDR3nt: TGTGCCAGCAGTGGACAGGACACCAAAAACATTCAGTACTTC
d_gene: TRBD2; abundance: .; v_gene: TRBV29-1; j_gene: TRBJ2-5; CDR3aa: CSVEESTSRQETQYF; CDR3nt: TGCAGCGTTGAAGAATCGACTAGCCGACAAGAGACCCAGTACTTC
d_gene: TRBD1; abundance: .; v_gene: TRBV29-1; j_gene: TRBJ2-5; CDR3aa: CSVEGGRGGVETQYF; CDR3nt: TGCAGCGTTGAAGGGGGGCGAGGGGGCGTGGAGACCCAGTACTTC
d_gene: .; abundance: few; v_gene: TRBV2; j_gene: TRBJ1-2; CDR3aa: CASSINGGYYGYTF; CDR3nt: TGTGCCAGCAGTATAAATGGGGGATACTATGGCTACACCTTC
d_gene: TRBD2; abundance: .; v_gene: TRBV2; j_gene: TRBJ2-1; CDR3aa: CASSGTRSYNEQFF; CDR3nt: TGTGCCAGCAGTGGGACTAGGTCCTACAATGAGCAGTTCTTC
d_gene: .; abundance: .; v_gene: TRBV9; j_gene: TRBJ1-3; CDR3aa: CASSPSGNTIYF; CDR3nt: TGTGCCAGCAGCCCGAGTGGAAACACCATATATTTT
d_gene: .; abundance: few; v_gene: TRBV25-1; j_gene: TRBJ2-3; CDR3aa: CASRKSFGTDTQYF; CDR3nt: TGTGCCAGCAGAAAGTCATTCGGCACAGATACGCAGTATTTT
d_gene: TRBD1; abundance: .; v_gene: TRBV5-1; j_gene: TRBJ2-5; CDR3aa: CASSPRTGAIETQYF; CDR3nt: TGCGCCAGCAGCCCGCGGACAGGGGCAATCGAGACCCAGTACTTC
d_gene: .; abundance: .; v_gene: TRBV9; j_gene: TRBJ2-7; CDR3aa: CASGPYPRGMGEQYF; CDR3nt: TGTGCCAGCGGTCCTTACCCCAGAGGTATGGGCGAGCAGTACTTC
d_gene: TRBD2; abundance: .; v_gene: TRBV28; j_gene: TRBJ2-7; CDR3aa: CASSLFSGRGEQYF; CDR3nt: TGTGCCAGCAGTTTATTTAGCGGGAGGGGGGAGCAGTACTTC
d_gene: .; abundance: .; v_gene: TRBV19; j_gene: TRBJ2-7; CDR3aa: CASSREVKNEQYF; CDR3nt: TGTGCCAGTAGTAGGGAAGTTAAGAACGAGCAGTACTTC
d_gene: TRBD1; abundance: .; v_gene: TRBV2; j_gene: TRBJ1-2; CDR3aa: CASSGDSYGYTF; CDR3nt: TGTGCCAGCAGTGGGGACAGCTATGGCTACACCTTC
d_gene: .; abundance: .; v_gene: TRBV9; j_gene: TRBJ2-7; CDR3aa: CASSVQPSEPYEQYF; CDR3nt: TGTGCCAGCAGCGTTCAGCCTAGCGAACCCTACGAGCAGTACTTC
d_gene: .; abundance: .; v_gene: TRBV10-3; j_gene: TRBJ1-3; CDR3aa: CAISEGARGNGNTIYF; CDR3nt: TGTGCCATCAGTGAGGGAGCTCGGGGGAATGGAAACACCATATATTTT
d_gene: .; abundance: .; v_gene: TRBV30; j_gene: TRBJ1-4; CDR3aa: CAWSAHKSNEKLFF; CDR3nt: TGTGCCTGGAGTGCGCACAAGAGTAATGAAAAACTGTTTTTT
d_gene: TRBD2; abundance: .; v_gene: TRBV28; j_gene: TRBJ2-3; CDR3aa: CASSDLSGTSDTQYF; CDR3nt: TGTGCCAGCAGTGATCTTAGCGGGACGTCAGATACGCAGTATTTT
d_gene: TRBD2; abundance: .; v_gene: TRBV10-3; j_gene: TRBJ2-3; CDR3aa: CAISGTSGEANPQYF; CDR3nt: TGTGCCATCAGTGGAACTAGCGGGGAAGCCAATCCGCAGTATTTT
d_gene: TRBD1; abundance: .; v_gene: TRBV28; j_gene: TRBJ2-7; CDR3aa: CASSPATGGKDEQYF; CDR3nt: TGTGCCAGCAGCCCTGCCACAGGGGGGAAAGACGAGCAGTACTTC
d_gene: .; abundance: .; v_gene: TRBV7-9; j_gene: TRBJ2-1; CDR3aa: CASSLPPGEQFF; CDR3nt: TGTGCCAGCAGCCTTCCCCCCGGGGAGCAGTTCTTC
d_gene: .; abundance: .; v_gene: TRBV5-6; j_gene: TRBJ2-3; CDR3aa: CASSLTPSTDTQYF; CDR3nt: TGTGCCAGCAGCTTAACCCCTAGCACAGATACGCAGTATTTT